This TCR beta chain derives from a study of cytotoxic CD8 clonotypes in ibrutinib-treated CLL. Findings of the study overall: Under treatment, the uncommon public clonotypes either contracted or remained stable. Sustained-remission and progressing patients had different sampling times.

As regards this clone: Antigen: not known.

Depths of 1 in 200,000 to 1 in 1 million T cells were the sequencing target. Sequenced by immunoSEQ multiplex PCR; TCRdb stores in-frame clones only, minus some. This table holds approximately 120,000 clones, about 53% found once. The length of the CDR3 is 13 residues. The V and J ends lost 6 bases and 3 bases respectively, with 11 bases between them. The germline CDR1 and CDR2 sequences are ENHRY and SYGVKD. From cryopreserved PBMCs came about 2 micrograms of genomic DNA used for TCR beta libraries. The sequenced sample was PBMCs, obtained after 24 months of ibrutinib treatment. This clonotype originated in a human donor with chronic lymphocytic leukemia. This chain connects TRBV10-3 to TRBJ1-2; tentatively, D is TRBD1 (5 bases). The CDR3 DNA reads as TGTGCCATCAGACCAGACAGAGACTATGGCTACACCTTC. Its translation is CAIRPDRDYGYTF.